This TCR beta chain is from a study of T cells in localized non-small cell lung cancer. Notes on the study in general: Higher blood T cell density tracked longer overall survival. Uninvolved adjacent lung showed higher T cell clonality than tumor. Among the top 100 tumor clones, a median around 57 appeared in adjacent lung.

Germline V gene sequence: CDR1 SNHLY, CDR2 FYNNEI. This CDR3 region has 15 residues. V lost 4 bases, J lost 6 bases, and 16 bases lay in between. Comment on this clone: Antigen: not known.

Only in-frame clones appear in the TCRdb table, and some are missing; sequencing was by immunoSEQ multiplex PCR. The sample lists 65,000 to 95,000 clones; around three quarters were seen once. This TCR was recovered from a man between 40 and 75 years old with stage II squamous cell lung carcinoma. Source: PBMCs, taken before any cancer treatment. The chain is built from TRBV2 and TRBJ2-1; the D gene is possibly TRBD2 (7 bases). The CDR3 DNA is TGTGCCAGCAGTGTTTCGGGGGGCTTTGGCAATGAGCAGTTCTTC. Its translation is CASSVSGGFGNEQFF.